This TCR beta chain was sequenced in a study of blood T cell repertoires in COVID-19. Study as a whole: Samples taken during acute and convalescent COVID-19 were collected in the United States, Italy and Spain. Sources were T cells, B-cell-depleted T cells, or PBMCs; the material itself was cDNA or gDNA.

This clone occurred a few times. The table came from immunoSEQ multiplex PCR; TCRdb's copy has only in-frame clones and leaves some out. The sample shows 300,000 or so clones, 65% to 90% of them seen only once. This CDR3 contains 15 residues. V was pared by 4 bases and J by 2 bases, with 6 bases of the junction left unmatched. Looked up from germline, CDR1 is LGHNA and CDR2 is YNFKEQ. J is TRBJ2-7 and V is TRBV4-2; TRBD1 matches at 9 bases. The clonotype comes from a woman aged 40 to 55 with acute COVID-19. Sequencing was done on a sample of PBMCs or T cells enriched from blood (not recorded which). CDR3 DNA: TGTGCCAGCAGCCCCGCCGGGACAGGGACCTACGAGCAGTACTTC. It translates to CASSPAGTGTYEQYF.